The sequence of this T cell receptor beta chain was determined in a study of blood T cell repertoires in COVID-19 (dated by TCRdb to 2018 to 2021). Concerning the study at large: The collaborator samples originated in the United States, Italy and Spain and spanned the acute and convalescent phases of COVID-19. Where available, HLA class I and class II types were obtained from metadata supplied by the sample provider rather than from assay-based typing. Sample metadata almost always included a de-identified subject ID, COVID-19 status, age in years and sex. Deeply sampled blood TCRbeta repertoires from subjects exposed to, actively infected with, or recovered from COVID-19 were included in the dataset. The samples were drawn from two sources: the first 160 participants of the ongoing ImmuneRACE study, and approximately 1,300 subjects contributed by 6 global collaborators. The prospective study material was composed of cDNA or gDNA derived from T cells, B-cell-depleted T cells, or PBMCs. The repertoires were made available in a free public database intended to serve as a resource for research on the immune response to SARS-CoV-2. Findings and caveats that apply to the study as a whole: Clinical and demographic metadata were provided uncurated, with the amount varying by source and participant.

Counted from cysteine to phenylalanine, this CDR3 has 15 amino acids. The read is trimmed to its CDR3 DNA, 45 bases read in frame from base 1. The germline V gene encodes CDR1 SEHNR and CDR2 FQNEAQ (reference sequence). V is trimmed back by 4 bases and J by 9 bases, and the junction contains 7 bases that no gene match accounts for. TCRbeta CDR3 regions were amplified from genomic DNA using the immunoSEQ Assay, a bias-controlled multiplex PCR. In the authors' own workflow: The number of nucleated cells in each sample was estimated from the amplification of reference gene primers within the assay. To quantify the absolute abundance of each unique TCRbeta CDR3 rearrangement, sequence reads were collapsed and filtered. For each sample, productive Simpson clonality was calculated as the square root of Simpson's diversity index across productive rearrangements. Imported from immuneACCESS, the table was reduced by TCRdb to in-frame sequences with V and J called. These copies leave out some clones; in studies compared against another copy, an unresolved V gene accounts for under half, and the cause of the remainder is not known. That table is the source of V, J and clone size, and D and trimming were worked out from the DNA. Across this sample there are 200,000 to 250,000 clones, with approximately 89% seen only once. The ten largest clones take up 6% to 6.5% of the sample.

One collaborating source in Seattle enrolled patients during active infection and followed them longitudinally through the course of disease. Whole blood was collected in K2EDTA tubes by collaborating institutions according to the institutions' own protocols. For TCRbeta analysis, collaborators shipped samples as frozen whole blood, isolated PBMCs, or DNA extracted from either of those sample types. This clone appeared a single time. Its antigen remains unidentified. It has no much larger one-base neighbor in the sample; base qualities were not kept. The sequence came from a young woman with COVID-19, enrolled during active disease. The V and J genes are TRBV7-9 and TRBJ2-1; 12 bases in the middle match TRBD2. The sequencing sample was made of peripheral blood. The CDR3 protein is CASSYRLAGVAEQFF. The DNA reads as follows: TGTGCCAGCAGCTACCGACTAGCGGGAGTGGCTGAGCAGTTCTTC.